These T cell receptor beta chains were read from a single sample in a study of vaccination effects on CD4 cells after COVID-19. Profiled with immunoSEQ multiplex PCR; TCRdb holds only in-frame clones, not every one. The repertoire holds roughly 26,000 clones, about 80% seen once, with 15% to 20% in the top ten. These TCRs' antigens remain unknown. This specimen was CD4+ T cells from PBMCs cultured with HCoV-NL63 spike peptides, taken before COVID-19 vaccination. Receptors were obtained from a human donor who had a prior SARS-CoV-2 infection. Each CDR3 is given with its conserved first and last residue. Each record gives: J gene, V gene, D gene, clone size, CDR3 DNA, CDR3 protein. A D gene is named only where the DNA matches it firmly. Clone size is not always given. Where it is, it says once, few, many or a class for expanded clones.

j_gene: TRBJ1-4
v_gene: TRBV11-2
d_gene: .
abundance: once
CDR3nt: TGTGCCAGCAGCCCCAGGCGAATTGGGGCCGGGGAAAAACTGTTTTTT
CDR3aa: CASSPRRIGAGEKLFF

j_gene: TRBJ2-1
v_gene: TRBV25-1
d_gene: TRBD1
abundance: .
CDR3nt: TGTGCCAGCAGTGAATACCGGCTGACAGGGGGCAATGAGCAGTTCTTC
CDR3aa: CASSEYRLTGGNEQFF

j_gene: TRBJ2-7
v_gene: TRBV12-5
d_gene: .
abundance: once
CDR3nt: TGTGCTAGTGGTCCGGGACCCGCCTACGAGCAGTACTTC
CDR3aa: CASGPGPAYEQYF

j_gene: TRBJ2-3
v_gene: TRBV9
d_gene: .
abundance: few
CDR3nt: TGTGCCAGCAGCGTCCGGGACCTCCGGGCAGATACGCAGTATTTT
CDR3aa: CASSVRDLRADTQYF

j_gene: TRBJ2-1
v_gene: TRBV7-3
d_gene: .
abundance: .
CDR3nt: TGTGCCAGCAGCTTTTCACGGGAGAATGAGCAGTTCTTC
CDR3aa: CASSFSRENEQFF

j_gene: TRBJ2-7
v_gene: TRBV2
d_gene: .
abundance: .
CDR3nt: TGTGCCAGCAGTGAACCCCAGGGTGTCAACGAGCAGTACTTC
CDR3aa: CASSEPQGVNEQYF

j_gene: TRBJ2-7
v_gene: TRBV6-2/TRBV6-3
d_gene: .
abundance: .
CDR3nt: TGTGCCAGCAGTACGGGATCTGAGGAGCAGTACTTC
CDR3aa: CASSTGSEEQYF

j_gene: TRBJ2-2
v_gene: TRBV21-1
d_gene: .
abundance: .
CDR3nt: TGTGCCAGCAGCCCTTCCAGGGAGGTTGGAACCGGGGAGCTGTTTTTT
CDR3aa: CASSPSREVGTGELFF

j_gene: TRBJ2-2
v_gene: TRBV19
d_gene: .
abundance: .
CDR3nt: TGTGCCAGTAGTATGGGACCACACACCGGGGAGCTGTTTTTT
CDR3aa: CASSMGPHTGELFF

j_gene: TRBJ2-7
v_gene: TRBV11-3
d_gene: TRBD2
abundance: .
CDR3nt: TGTGCCAGCAGCCCGCGGGGTTCGACTAGCGGGAGGGGATCCTACGAGCAGTACTTC
CDR3aa: CASSPRGSTSGRGSYEQYF

j_gene: TRBJ1-2
v_gene: TRBV30
d_gene: .
abundance: .
CDR3nt: TGTGCCTGGAGTCCGTTGGGGGCGCCTGGCTACACCTTC
CDR3aa: CAWSPLGAPGYTF

j_gene: TRBJ2-4
v_gene: TRBV5-6
d_gene: .
abundance: .
CDR3nt: TGTGCCAGCAGCGGCAGAGGGAGTTTGAGCTTCATTCAGTACTTC
CDR3aa: CASSGRGSLSFIQYF

j_gene: TRBJ1-2
v_gene: TRBV18
d_gene: .
abundance: .
CDR3nt: TGTGCCAGCTCACCCTCAGGTGCCCGTACCCTAAACTATGGCTACACCTTC
CDR3aa: CASSPSGARTLNYGYTF

j_gene: TRBJ2-5
v_gene: TRBV2
d_gene: .
abundance: .
CDR3nt: TGTGCCAGCAGACTGACTCGATACCAAGAGACCCAGTACTTC
CDR3aa: CASRLTRYQETQYF

j_gene: TRBJ1-6
v_gene: TRBV10-3
d_gene: .
abundance: few
CDR3nt: TGTGCCATCAGGAACTACCTGGATGGGGATTCACCCCTCCACTTT
CDR3aa: CAIRNYLDGDSPLHF

j_gene: TRBJ2-7
v_gene: TRBV2
d_gene: .
abundance: .
CDR3nt: TGTGCCAGCAGCCAATTCTCCTACGAGCAGTACTTC
CDR3aa: CASSQFSYEQYF

j_gene: TRBJ2-5
v_gene: TRBV10-3
d_gene: TRBD2
abundance: .
CDR3nt: TGTGCCATCAGTGACGTAGCGGGAGGTACGGAGACCCAGTACTTC
CDR3aa: CAISDVAGGTETQYF

j_gene: TRBJ2-7
v_gene: TRBV12-5
d_gene: .
abundance: .
CDR3nt: TGTGCTAGTGCCGTAGGAGACAGTGGTTCCTACGAGCAGTACTTC
CDR3aa: CASAVGDSGSYEQYF

j_gene: TRBJ2-7
v_gene: TRBV5-6
d_gene: TRBD1
abundance: .
CDR3nt: TGTGCCAGCAGCTTGGCGGGACAGGGCTACGAGCAGTACTTC
CDR3aa: CASSLAGQGYEQYF

j_gene: TRBJ2-7
v_gene: TRBV7-9
d_gene: .
abundance: .
CDR3nt: TGTGCCAGCAGCTTAGCGGGATCCTTCTACGAGCAGTACTTC
CDR3aa: CASSLAGSFYEQYF

j_gene: TRBJ2-1
v_gene: TRBV15
d_gene: TRBD1
abundance: .
CDR3nt: TGTGCCACCAGCAGAAGGACAGGGGGTGTTAGTGAGCAGTTCTTC
CDR3aa: CATSRRTGGVSEQFF

j_gene: TRBJ1-2
v_gene: TRBV16
d_gene: .
abundance: .
CDR3nt: TGTGCCAGCAGCCAAGCGGGAGCTTCATATGGCTACACCTTC
CDR3aa: CASSQAGASYGYTF

j_gene: TRBJ2-2
v_gene: TRBV5-4
d_gene: TRBD1
abundance: few
CDR3nt: TGTGCCAGCAGACCGGGACAGGGGCGGTTCACCGGGGAGCTGTTTTTT
CDR3aa: CASRPGQGRFTGELFF

j_gene: TRBJ2-1
v_gene: TRBV12-5
d_gene: TRBD2
abundance: .
CDR3nt: TGTGCTAGTGGTTCCCCCTCGGGACTAGCGGGGGGGTGGGAGTTCTTC
CDR3aa: CASGSPSGLAGGWEFF

j_gene: TRBJ2-1
v_gene: TRBV5-4
d_gene: .
abundance: .
CDR3nt: TGTGCCAGCAGCTGGCAGACAGCTAACAATGAGCAGTTCTTC
CDR3aa: CASSWQTANNEQFF

j_gene: TRBJ2-5
v_gene: TRBV10-3
d_gene: TRBD2
abundance: .
CDR3nt: TGTGCCATCAGTGAACTAGCGGGAGAGACCCAGTACTTC
CDR3aa: CAISELAGETQYF

j_gene: TRBJ2-1
v_gene: TRBV11-3
d_gene: TRBD2
abundance: .
CDR3nt: TGTGCCAGCAGCCAAGGGACTAGCGGGAATGAGCAGTTCTTC
CDR3aa: CASSQGTSGNEQFF

j_gene: TRBJ2-3
v_gene: TRBV19
d_gene: TRBD1
abundance: .
CDR3nt: TGTGCCAGTAGTATAAGAGGACAGGTTCGGGATACGCAGTATTTT
CDR3aa: CASSIRGQVRDTQYF

j_gene: TRBJ2-7
v_gene: TRBV6-5
d_gene: .
abundance: .
CDR3nt: TGTGCCAGCAAGTCCATGACGGGATCATCCTACGAGCAGTACTTC
CDR3aa: CASKSMTGSSYEQYF

j_gene: TRBJ2-1
v_gene: TRBV3-1/TRBV3-2
d_gene: TRBD2
abundance: .
CDR3nt: TGTGCCAGGAAGACTAGCGGGAGTCTCAATGAGCAGTTCTTC
CDR3aa: CARKTSGSLNEQFF

j_gene: TRBJ1-5
v_gene: TRBV3-1/TRBV3-2
d_gene: .
abundance: .
CDR3nt: TGTGCCAGCAGCGGGGGGGGCCGTGGCAATCAGCCCCAGCATTTT
CDR3aa: CASSGGGRGNQPQHF

j_gene: TRBJ2-7
v_gene: TRBV6-5
d_gene: TRBD1
abundance: .
CDR3nt: TGTGCCAGCAGCCTAGGGGGCGTAGGCTACGAGCAGTACTTC
CDR3aa: CASSLGGVGYEQYF

j_gene: TRBJ1-4
v_gene: TRBV9
d_gene: TRBD1
abundance: .
CDR3nt: TGTGCCAGCGCGACAGGGCCCCAGGCTGAAAAACTGTTTTTT
CDR3aa: CASATGPQAEKLFF

j_gene: TRBJ2-1
v_gene: TRBV11-3
d_gene: TRBD2
abundance: few
CDR3nt: TGTGCCAGCAGCCCCAGAACTAGCGCGAGGAATGAGCAGTTCTTC
CDR3aa: CASSPRTSARNEQFF

j_gene: TRBJ1-2
v_gene: TRBV12-3/TRBV12-4
d_gene: .
abundance: .
CDR3nt: TGTGCCAGCAGTTTCGGGCCCAACGGAGGCTACACCTTC
CDR3aa: CASSFGPNGGYTF

j_gene: TRBJ2-1
v_gene: TRBV6-4
d_gene: TRBD2
abundance: few
CDR3nt: TGTGCCAGCAGTGACTCTAGCGGGAGATATGAGCAGTTCTTC
CDR3aa: CASSDSSGRYEQFF

j_gene: TRBJ2-7
v_gene: TRBV7-2
d_gene: TRBD2
abundance: .
CDR3nt: TGTGCCAGCAGCTTAGCCTCGTCTAGCGGGAGTCGGTACGAGCAGTACTTC
CDR3aa: CASSLASSSGSRYEQYF

j_gene: TRBJ2-1
v_gene: TRBV11-1
d_gene: TRBD2
abundance: .
CDR3nt: TGTGCCAGCAGCACCTTGACTAGCGGGGCTTACAATGAGCAGTTCTTC
CDR3aa: CASSTLTSGAYNEQFF

j_gene: TRBJ2-7
v_gene: TRBV6-2/TRBV6-3
d_gene: TRBD2
abundance: .
CDR3nt: TGTGCCAGCAGTTCGCCGACTAGCGGGTCCCACGAGCAGTACTTC
CDR3aa: CASSSPTSGSHEQYF

j_gene: TRBJ1-1
v_gene: TRBV2
d_gene: .
abundance: .
CDR3nt: TGTGCCAGCGGGAGGTCTGGTGAAGCTTTCTTT
CDR3aa: CASGRSGEAFF

j_gene: TRBJ1-4
v_gene: TRBV5-6
d_gene: .
abundance: .
CDR3nt: TGTGCCAGCAGCTTGGAGGGGAGGGGGAAACTGTTTTTT
CDR3aa: CASSLEGRGKLFF

j_gene: TRBJ2-7
v_gene: TRBV21-1
d_gene: .
abundance: .
CDR3nt: TGTGCCAGCAGCATAGCGCCCCCCCTGAGATCCTACGAGCAGTACTTC
CDR3aa: CASSIAPPLRSYEQYF

j_gene: TRBJ1-1
v_gene: TRBV9
d_gene: .
abundance: .
CDR3nt: TGTGCCAGCAGCGTAGCAGGGAGGTCCGAAGCTTTCTTT
CDR3aa: CASSVAGRSEAFF

j_gene: TRBJ1-2
v_gene: TRBV14
d_gene: .
abundance: .
CDR3nt: TGTGCCAGCAGCAAAGGGGAAACAGGGTACTATGGCTACACCTTC
CDR3aa: CASSKGETGYYGYTF

j_gene: TRBJ2-7
v_gene: TRBV18
d_gene: TRBD1
abundance: .
CDR3nt: TGTGCCAGCTCACCAAGTGCCCCCGGTGGACAGGGAGGCGAGCAGTACTTC
CDR3aa: CASSPSAPGGQGGEQYF

j_gene: TRBJ2-3
v_gene: TRBV5-1
d_gene: .
abundance: .
CDR3nt: TGCGCCAGCAGCTTGGGAAGAATAACCACAGATACGCAGTATTTT
CDR3aa: CASSLGRITTDTQYF

j_gene: TRBJ1-1
v_gene: TRBV5-6
d_gene: TRBD1
abundance: .
CDR3nt: TGTGCCAGCAGCTTGGACAGGGGGCGAGAGGACACTGAAGCTTTCTTT
CDR3aa: CASSLDRGREDTEAFF